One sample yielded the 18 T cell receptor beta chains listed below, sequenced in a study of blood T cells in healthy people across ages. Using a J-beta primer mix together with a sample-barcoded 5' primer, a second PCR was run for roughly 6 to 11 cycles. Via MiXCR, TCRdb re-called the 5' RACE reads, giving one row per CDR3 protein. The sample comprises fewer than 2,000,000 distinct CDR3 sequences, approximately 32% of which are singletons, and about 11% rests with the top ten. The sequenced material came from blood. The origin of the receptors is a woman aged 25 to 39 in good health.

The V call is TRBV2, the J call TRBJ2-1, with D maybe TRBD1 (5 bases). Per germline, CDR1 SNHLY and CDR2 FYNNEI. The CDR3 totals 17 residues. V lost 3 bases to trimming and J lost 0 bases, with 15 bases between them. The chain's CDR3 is CASSDWLTDNSYNEQFF. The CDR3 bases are TGTGCCAGCAGTGATTGGTTGACAGACAACTCCTACAATGAGCAGTTCTTC.

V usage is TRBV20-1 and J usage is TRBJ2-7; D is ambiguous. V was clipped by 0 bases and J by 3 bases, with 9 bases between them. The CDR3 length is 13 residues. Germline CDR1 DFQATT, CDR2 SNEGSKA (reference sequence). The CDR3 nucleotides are TGCAGTGCTAGAGACGGCTTAAACTACGAGCAGTACTTC. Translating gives CSARDGLNYEQYF.

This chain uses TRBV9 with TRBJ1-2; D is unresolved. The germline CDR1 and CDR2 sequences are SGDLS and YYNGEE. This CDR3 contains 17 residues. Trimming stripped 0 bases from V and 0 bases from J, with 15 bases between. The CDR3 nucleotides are TGTGCCAGCAGCGTAGCTTCGGACGGACTTACTAACTATGGCTACACCTTC. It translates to CASSVASDGLTNYGYTF. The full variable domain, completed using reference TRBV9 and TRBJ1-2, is DSGVTQTPKHLITATGQRVTLRCSPRSGDLSVYWYQQSLDQGLQFLIQYYNGEERAKGNILERFSAQQFPDLHSELNLSSLELGDSALYFCASSVASDGLTNYGYTFGSGTRLTVV.

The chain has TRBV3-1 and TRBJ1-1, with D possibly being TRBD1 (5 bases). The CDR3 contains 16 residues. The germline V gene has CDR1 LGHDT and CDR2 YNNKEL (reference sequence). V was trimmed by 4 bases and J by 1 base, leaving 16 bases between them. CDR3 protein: CASSLTSRGGNTEAFF. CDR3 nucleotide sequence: TGTGCCAGCAGCCTAACCTCTCGGGGGGGGAACACTGAAGCTTTCTTT.

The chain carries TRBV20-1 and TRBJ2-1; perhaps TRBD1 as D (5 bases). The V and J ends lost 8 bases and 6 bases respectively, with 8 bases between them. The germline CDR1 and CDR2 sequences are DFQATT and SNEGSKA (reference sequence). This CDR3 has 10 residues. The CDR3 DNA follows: TGCAGTAGCCAGGGCAATGAGCAGTTCTTC. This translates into CSSQGNEQFF.

The CDR3 sequence: CASTDRGSKTQYF. The CDR3, as DNA: TGTGCCAGCACCGACAGGGGGTCCAAGACCCAGTACTTC. The V gene is TRBV6-5, the J gene TRBJ2-7, with 9 positions matching TRBD1. The J call may be incorrect, as the DNA end agrees better with TRBJ2-5. The CDR3 loop spans 13 amino acids. CDR1 and CDR2 from the germline V gene are MNHEY and SVGAGI.

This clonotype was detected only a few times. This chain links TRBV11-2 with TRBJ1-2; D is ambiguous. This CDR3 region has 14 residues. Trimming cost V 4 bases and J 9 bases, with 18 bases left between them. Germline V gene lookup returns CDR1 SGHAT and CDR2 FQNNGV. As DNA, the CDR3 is TGTGCCAGCAGCTCACGATCACGGTTGTTGAGCTACACCTTC. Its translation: CASSSRSRLLSYTF.

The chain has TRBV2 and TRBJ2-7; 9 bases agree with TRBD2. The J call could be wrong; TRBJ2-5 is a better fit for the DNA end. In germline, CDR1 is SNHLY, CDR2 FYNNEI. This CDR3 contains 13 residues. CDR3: CASRAGGPQTQYF. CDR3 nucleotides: TGTGCCAGCAGGGCGGGGGGGCCTCAGACCCAGTACTTC.

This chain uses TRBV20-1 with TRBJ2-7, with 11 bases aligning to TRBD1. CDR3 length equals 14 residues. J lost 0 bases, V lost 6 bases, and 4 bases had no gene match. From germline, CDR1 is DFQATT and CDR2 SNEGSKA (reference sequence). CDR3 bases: TGCAGTGCGGAGGGACAGGGGGTCTCCTACGAGCAGTACTTC. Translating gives CSAEGQGVSYEQYF.

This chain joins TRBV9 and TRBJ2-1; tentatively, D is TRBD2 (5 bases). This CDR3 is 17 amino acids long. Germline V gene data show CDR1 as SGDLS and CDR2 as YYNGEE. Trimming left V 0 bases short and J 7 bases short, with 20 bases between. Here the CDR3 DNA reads TGTGCCAGCAGCGTAGGATCCAGCCTAGCCGGCGGGAATGAGCAGTTCTTC. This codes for CASSVGSSLAGGNEQFF.

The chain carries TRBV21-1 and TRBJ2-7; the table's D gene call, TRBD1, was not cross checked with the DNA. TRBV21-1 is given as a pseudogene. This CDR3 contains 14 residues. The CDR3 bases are TGTGCCAGCACCAAGGACAGGGGAGCCTACGAGCAGTACTTC. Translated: CASTKDRGAYEQYF.

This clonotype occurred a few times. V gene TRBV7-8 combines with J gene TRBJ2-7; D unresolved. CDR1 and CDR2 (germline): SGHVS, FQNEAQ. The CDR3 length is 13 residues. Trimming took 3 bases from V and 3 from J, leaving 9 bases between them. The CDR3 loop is CASSLISYYEQYF. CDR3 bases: TGTGCCAGCAGCTTGATCAGCTACTACGAGCAGTACTTC.

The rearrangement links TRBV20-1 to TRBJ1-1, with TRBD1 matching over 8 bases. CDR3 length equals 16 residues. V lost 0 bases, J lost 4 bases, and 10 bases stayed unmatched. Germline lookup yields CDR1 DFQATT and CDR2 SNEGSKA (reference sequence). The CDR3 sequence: CSARDRTGGVRTEAFF. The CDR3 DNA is TGCAGTGCTAGAGATAGAACAGGGGGGGTGCGCACTGAAGCTTTCTTT.

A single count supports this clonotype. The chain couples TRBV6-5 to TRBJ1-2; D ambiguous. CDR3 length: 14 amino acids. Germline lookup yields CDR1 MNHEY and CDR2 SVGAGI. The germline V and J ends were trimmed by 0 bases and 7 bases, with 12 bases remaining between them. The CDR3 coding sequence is TGTGCCAGCAGTTACTCAGGGCTCATGGGTGGCTACACCTTC. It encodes CASSYSGLMGGYTF.

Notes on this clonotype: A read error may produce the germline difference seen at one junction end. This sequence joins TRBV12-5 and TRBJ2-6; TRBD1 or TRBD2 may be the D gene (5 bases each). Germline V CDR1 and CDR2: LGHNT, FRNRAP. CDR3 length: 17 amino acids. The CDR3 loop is CASGLILSGFGANVLTF. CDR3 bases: TGTGCTAGTGGTTTGATACTTTCAGGGTTCGGGGCCAACGTCCTGACTTTT.

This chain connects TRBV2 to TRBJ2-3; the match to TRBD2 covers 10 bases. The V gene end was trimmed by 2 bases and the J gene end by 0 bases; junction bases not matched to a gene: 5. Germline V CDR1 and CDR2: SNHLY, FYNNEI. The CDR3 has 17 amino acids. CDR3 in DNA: TGTGCCAGCAGTGAAACCCTAGCGGGAGTTAGCACAGATACGCAGTATTTT. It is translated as CASSETLAGVSTDTQYF.

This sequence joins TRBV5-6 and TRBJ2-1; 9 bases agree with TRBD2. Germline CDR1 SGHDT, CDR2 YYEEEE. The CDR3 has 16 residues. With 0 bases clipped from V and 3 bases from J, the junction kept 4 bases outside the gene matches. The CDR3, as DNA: TGTGCCAGCAGCTTGGCCCTGACTAGCGGCTACAATGAGCAGTTCTTC. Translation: CASSLALTSGYNEQFF. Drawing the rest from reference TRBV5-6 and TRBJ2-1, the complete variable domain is DAGVTQSPTHLIKTRGQQVTLRCSPKSGHDTVSWYQQALGQGPQFIFQYYEEEERQRGNFPDRFSGHQFPNYSSELNVNALLLGDSALYLCASSLALTSGYNEQFFGPGTRLTVL.

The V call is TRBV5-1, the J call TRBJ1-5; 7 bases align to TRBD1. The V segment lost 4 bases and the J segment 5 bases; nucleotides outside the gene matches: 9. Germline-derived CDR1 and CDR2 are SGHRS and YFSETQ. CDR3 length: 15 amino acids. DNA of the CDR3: TGCGCCAGCAGCCCAGGACAGGCGGGGGATCAGCCCCAGCATTTT. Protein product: CASSPGQAGDQPQHF.